Reported below is one TCR beta chain. The entry originates in a study of T cell responses to AZD1222 COVID-19 vaccine. TCRdb's table, derived via immunoSEQ multiplex PCR, lists solely in-frame clones and lacks some. This sample yields 80,000 to 85,000 clones, of which approximately 90% are seen a single time; approximately 8% belongs to the top ten. The length of the CDR3 is 14 residues. Germline CDR1 is SGHRS and CDR2 is YFSETQ. V trimming: 6 bases; J trimming: 2 bases; junction bases outside the gene matches: 6. The specimen was peripheral blood, collected 28 days after the second AZD1222 dose. The receptor's source is an adult who received the AZD1222 COVID-19 vaccine. This chain uses TRBV5-1 with TRBJ2-7, with 9 bases lining up with TRBD2. The CDR3 DNA reads TGCGCCAGCACGGGCGCGGGAGGGCCCTACGAGCAGTACTTC. Amino acid sequence: CASTGAGGPYEQYF. Together with reference TRBV5-1 and TRBJ2-7, the CDR3 gives the full variable domain: KAGVTQTPRYLIKTRGQQVTLSCSPISGHRSVSWYQQTPGQGLQFLFEYFSETQRNKGNFPGRFSGRQFSNSRSEMNVSTLELGDSALYLCASTGAGGPYEQYFGPGTRLTVT.